These T cell receptor beta chains were read from a single sample in a study of T cell changes during pregnancy in multiple sclerosis. Some clones are missing from TCRdb's copy, which holds only in-frame ones; the method was immunoSEQ multiplex PCR. The table has fewer than 85,000 clones, 89% seen once. The sample here was peripheral blood, taken before pregnancy. The source of these receptors is a female donor with multiple sclerosis, enrolled in a pregnancy study. The CDR3 runs from the conserved cysteine through the conserved F or W. A D gene is named only where the DNA matches it firmly. The size field is filled for only some rows; it gives once, few, many or a size class.

J,size,V,D,CDR3,DNA
TRBJ1-6,.,TRBV13,.,CASTELVYNSPLHF,TGTGCCAGCACCGAGTTAGTCTATAATTCACCCCTCCACTTT
TRBJ1-1,.,TRBV5-1,TRBD1,CASSSQGAPTEAFF,TGCGCCAGCAGCTCACAGGGGGCGCCCACTGAAGCTTTCTTT
TRBJ1-1,.,TRBV11-2,TRBD1,CASSAGQGAVYTEAFF,TGTGCCAGCAGCGCTGGACAGGGAGCCGTCTACACTGAAGCTTTCTTT
TRBJ1-3,.,TRBV5-4,.,CASSSRAEGNTIYF,TGTGCCAGCAGCTCGAGAGCGGAGGGAAACACCATATATTTT
TRBJ2-2,once,TRBV19,.,CASTHVEAAGELFF,TGTGCCAGTACCCACGTAGAGGCAGCCGGGGAGCTGTTTTTT
TRBJ2-7,.,TRBV5-6,.,CASSPFDRLVSEQYF,TGTGCCAGCAGCCCGTTTGACAGGCTAGTGTCCGAGCAGTACTTC
TRBJ2-7,once,TRBV7-2,.,CASSSTTRRLPKAEQYF,TGTGCCAGCAGCTCGACAACTCGTAGACTACCAAAGGCCGAGCAGTACTTC
TRBJ1-2,.,TRBV19,.,CASSIAGIYGYTF,TGTGCCAGTAGTATCGCAGGGATCTATGGCTACACCTTC
TRBJ1-1,.,TRBV7-2,.,CASSSSVERSTEAFF,TGTGCCAGCAGCTCGTCGGTAGAGAGGAGCACTGAAGCTTTCTTT
TRBJ2-3,.,TRBV5-1,TRBD1,CASSLVGTGASFADTQYF,TGCGCCAGCAGCTTGGTAGGGACAGGCGCCTCCTTTGCAGATACGCAGTATTTT
TRBJ1-1,.,TRBV6-6,TRBD1,CASSRGRTEAFF,TGTGCCAGCAGCAGGGGGAGGACTGAAGCTTTCTTT
TRBJ1-3,.,TRBV7-9,.,CASSPRLNSGNTIYF,TGTGCCAGCAGCCCCCGACTGAACTCTGGAAACACCATATATTTT
TRBJ1-5,.,TRBV2,.,CASCDKENNQPQHF,TGTGCCAGCTGTGATAAGGAGAACAATCAGCCCCAGCATTTT
TRBJ1-1,.,TRBV28,.,CASLKQNTEAFF,TGTGCCAGCCTTAAACAGAACACTGAAGCTTTCTTT
TRBJ2-1,.,TRBV6-5,TRBD2,CASSYSGAGGYNEQFF,TGTGCCAGCAGTTACAGCGGAGCGGGGGGCTACAATGAGCAGTTCTTC
TRBJ2-5,once,TRBV5-1,.,CASSLVSGMETQYF,TGCGCCAGCAGCTTGGTTTCAGGGATGGAGACCCAGTACTTC
TRBJ1-2,.,TRBV28,.,CASKRYRDYGYTF,TGTGCCAGCAAACGGTACAGGGACTATGGCTACACCTTC
TRBJ1-2,.,TRBV5-1,TRBD1,CASSYGTEGYTF,TGCGCCAGCAGCTACGGGACAGAGGGCTACACCTTC
TRBJ1-3,.,TRBV7-2,TRBD1,CASSWRQGNTIYF,TGTGCCAGCAGCTGGCGACAGGGGAACACCATATATTTT
TRBJ1-3,once,TRBV11-2,.,CASSSINTIYF,TGTGCCAGCAGCTCCATAAACACCATATATTTT
TRBJ2-7,.,TRBV5-4,TRBD1,CASSLTRTGLDEQYF,TGTGCCAGCAGCTTGACTCGGACAGGGCTAGACGAGCAGTACTTC
TRBJ1-1,.,TRBV4-3,.,CASSQDDRRLEAFF,TGCGCCAGCAGCCAAGATGACAGGAGACTTGAAGCTTTCTTT
TRBJ1-1,once,TRBV18,TRBD1,CASSPDRGVKAFF,TGTGCCAGCTCACCAGACAGGGGGGTAAAGGCTTTCTTT